This T cell receptor beta chain was sequenced in a study of cytomegalovirus exposure and HLA in healthy donors. V shed 4 bases, J shed 1 base, and the junction held 9 bases outside the gene matches. The CDR3 extends over 17 amino acids. CDR1 and CDR2 (germline): SEHNR, FQNEAQ (reference sequence). Primers for the PCR totalled 60 Vbeta and 13 Jbeta. Clones were read by immunoSEQ multiplex PCR, and TCRdb kept only the in-frame ones, dropping some. The sample consists of about 160,000 clones, almost 80% of them appearing once. Sequencing used PBMCs. The source of this sequence is a man younger than 35 in good health and CMV-seropositive. The genes are TRBV7-9 and TRBJ2-2, with 7 positions matching TRBD2. CDR3 sequence (DNA): TGTGCCAGCAGCTCCGTTGCTAGCGGAAAGAACACCGGGGAGCTGTTTTTT. It specifies CASSSVASGKNTGELFF.